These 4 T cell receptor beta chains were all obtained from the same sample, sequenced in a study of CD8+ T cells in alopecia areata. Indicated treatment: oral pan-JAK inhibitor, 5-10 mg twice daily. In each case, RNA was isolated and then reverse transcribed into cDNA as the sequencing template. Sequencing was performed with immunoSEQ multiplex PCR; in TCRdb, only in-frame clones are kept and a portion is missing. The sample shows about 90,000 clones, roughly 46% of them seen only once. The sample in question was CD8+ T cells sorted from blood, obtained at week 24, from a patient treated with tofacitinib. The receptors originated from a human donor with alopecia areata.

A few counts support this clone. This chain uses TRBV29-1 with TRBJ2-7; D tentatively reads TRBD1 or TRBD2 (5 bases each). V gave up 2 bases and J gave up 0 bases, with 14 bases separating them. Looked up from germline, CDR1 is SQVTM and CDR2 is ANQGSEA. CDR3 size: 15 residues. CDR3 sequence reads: CSVEKPGPISYEQYF. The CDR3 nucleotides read TGCAGCGTTGAAAAGCCGGGACCGATCTCCTACGAGCAGTACTTC.

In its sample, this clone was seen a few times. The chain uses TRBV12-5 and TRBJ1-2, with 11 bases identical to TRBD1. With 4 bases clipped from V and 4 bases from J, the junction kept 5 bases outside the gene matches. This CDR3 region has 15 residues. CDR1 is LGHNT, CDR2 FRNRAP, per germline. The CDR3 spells CASGSGTGGSYGYTF. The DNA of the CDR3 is TGTGCTAGTGGTTCCGGGACAGGGGGTTCCTATGGCTACACCTTC.

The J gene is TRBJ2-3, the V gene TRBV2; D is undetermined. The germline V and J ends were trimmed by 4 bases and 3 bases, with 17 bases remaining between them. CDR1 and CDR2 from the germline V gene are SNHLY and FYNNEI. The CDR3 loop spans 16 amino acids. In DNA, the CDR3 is TGTGCCAGCAGTGGTGTGAGGTCCTCATTAACAGATACGCAGTATTTT. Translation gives CASSGVRSSLTDTQYF.

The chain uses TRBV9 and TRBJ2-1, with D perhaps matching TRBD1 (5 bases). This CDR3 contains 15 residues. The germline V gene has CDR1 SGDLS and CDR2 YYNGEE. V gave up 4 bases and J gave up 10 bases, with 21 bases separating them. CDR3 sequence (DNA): TGTGCCAGCAGCACCCGGTCGTCCAGGGCTGGAGAGCAGTTCTTC. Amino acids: CASSTRSSRAGEQFF. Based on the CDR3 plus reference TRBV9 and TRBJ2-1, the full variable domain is DSGVTQTPKHLITATGQRVTLRCSPRSGDLSVYWYQQSLDQGLQFLIQYYNGEERAKGNILERFSAQQFPDLHSELNLSSLELGDSALYFCASSTRSSRAGEQFFGPGTRLTVL.